What follows are 17 T cell receptor beta chains derived from one specimen sequenced in a study of blood T cell repertoires in COVID-19. Sequenced by immunoSEQ multiplex PCR; TCRdb stores in-frame clones only, minus some. The sample yields some 150,000 clones, over 75% seen once. The sample consisted of peripheral blood. These receptors originate from a woman aged 35 to 49 with acute or convalescent COVID-19.

This clone was observed a single time. The chain recombines TRBV30 with TRBJ1-6; maybe TRBD1 (6 bases). The ends were cut back, 3 bases at V and 10 bases at J, with 10 bases in the middle. Germline V gives CDR1 GTSNPN, CDR2 SVGIG (reference sequence). The CDR3 is made up of 12 amino acids. In DNA form, the CDR3 reads TGTGCCTGGAGCGGGACACGCTCACCCCTCCACTTT. It translates to CAWSGTRSPLHF.

The V and J genes are TRBV9 and TRBJ2-3, with 8 bases fitting TRBD2. The CDR3 totals 15 residues. With 4 bases clipped from V and 2 bases from J, the junction kept 6 bases outside the gene matches. Germline loops: CDR1 SGDLS, CDR2 YYNGEE. CDR3 amino acids: CASSLATSDTDTQYF. The CDR3 bases are TGTGCCAGCAGCCTAGCGACTAGCGACACAGATACGCAGTATTTT.

The V and J genes are TRBV3-1 (or the pseudogene TRBV3-2) and TRBJ1-4; 7 bases agree with TRBD1. The CDR3 spans 12 residues. CDR1 and CDR2 (germline): LGHDT, YNNKEL (reference sequence). V shed 6 bases and J 8 bases; nucleotides not matched to a gene: 3. CDR3 loop: CASSLGQEKLFF. The DNA of the CDR3 is TGTGCCAGCAGTCTGGGACAGGAAAAACTGTTTTTT.

The gene calls are TRBV23-1 and TRBJ1-1; D unclear. TRBV23-1 is labeled an ORF, and its function is uncertain. V was cut by 2 bases and J by 3 bases, with 13 bases left in between. The CDR3 loop spans 15 amino acids. The CDR3 protein is CASSQIDSRDTEAFF. DNA of the CDR3: TGCGCCAGCAGTCAAATTGATTCGCGGGACACTGAAGCTTTCTTT.

This clone was detected once. The chain uses TRBV20-1 and TRBJ1-5, with 9 bases matching TRBD1. Looked up from germline, CDR1 is DFQATT and CDR2 is SNEGSKA (reference sequence). The trim removed 3 bases at V and 1 base at J, leaving 10 bases unmatched. This CDR3 has 17 residues. CDR3 sequence (DNA): TGCAGTGCTAGTGTGGGACAGGGAATTTCGAGCAATCAGCCCCAGCATTTT. It yields the protein CSASVGQGISSNQPQHF.

This chain joins TRBV15 and TRBJ1-1; no reliable D call. V was shortened by 3 bases and J by 1 base, with 3 bases between the two germline ends. Germline V gene lookup returns CDR1 LNHNV and CDR2 YYDKDF (reference sequence). This CDR3 spans 12 amino acids. DNA of the CDR3: TGTGCCACCAGCAGCCAGAACACTGAAGCTTTCTTT. Encoded protein: CATSSQNTEAFF.

V usage is TRBV19 and J usage is TRBJ1-1; 8 bases are shared with TRBD1. This CDR3 region has 17 residues. Per germline, CDR1 LNHDA and CDR2 SQIVND (reference sequence). The trim removed 7 bases at V and 3 bases at J, leaving 16 bases unmatched. The CDR3 coding sequence is TGTGCCAGTACCCCCCCGCGACAGGGGTTGTCCTACACTGAAGCTTTCTTT. As protein: CASTPPRQGLSYTEAFF.

The rearrangement uses TRBV6-5 and TRBJ2-3, with 7 positions matching TRBD2. CDR3 size: 13 residues. The V segment lost 5 bases and the J segment 5 bases; nucleotides outside the gene matches: 4. The germline V gene has CDR1 MNHEY and CDR2 SVGAGI. This chain's CDR3 is CASSRGVGDTQYF. The CDR3 DNA sequence: TGTGCCAGCAGTCGGGGGGTGGGAGATACGCAGTATTTT.

This sequence joins TRBV5-1 and TRBJ2-2; TRBD1 agrees at 8 bases. This CDR3 comprises 14 residues. V gave up 3 bases and J gave up 6 bases; unmatched junction bases: 4. Germline V gives CDR1 SGHRS, CDR2 YFSETQ. This CDR3 is CASSWTGSAGELFF. The CDR3, as DNA: TGCGCCAGCAGCTGGACAGGGAGCGCCGGGGAGCTGTTTTTT.

This sequence joins TRBV6-1 and TRBJ1-6, with 12 bases matching TRBD1. Germline lookup yields CDR1 MNHNS and CDR2 SASEGT. Trimming at V came to 3 bases and at J to 10 bases, leaving 4 bases not matched to a gene. CDR3 length equals 15 residues. The CDR3 protein is CASSEMGQGASPLHF. Written as DNA, the CDR3 is TGTGCCAGCAGTGAGATGGGACAGGGGGCCTCACCCCTCCACTTT.

The rearrangement joins TRBV4-1 to TRBJ2-7; 10 bases map to TRBD1. There are 18 residues in the CDR3. Germline V lookup: CDR1 MGHRA, CDR2 YSYEKL. Trimming took 0 bases from V and 5 from J; bases not matched to a gene: 13. CDR3 amino acids: CASSQESGPGTGEDEQYF. The CDR3 DNA reads as TGCGCCAGCAGCCAAGAATCTGGCCCCGGGACAGGGGAGGACGAGCAGTACTTC.

This chain uses TRBV7-6 with TRBJ1-4; 8 bases are shared with TRBD1. The CDR3 has 16 amino acids. Germline lookup yields CDR1 SGHVS and CDR2 FNYEAQ. Germline trimming cut 1 base from V and 8 bases from J; bases unmatched to any gene: 9. In DNA form, the CDR3 reads TGTGCCAGCAGCTTAGAAACAGGGGGGGCGATGGAAAAACTGTTTTTT. Protein sequence: CASSLETGGAMEKLFF.

As regards this clone: The sample has other DNA sequences that encode this CDR3 too. The chain is built from TRBV28 and TRBJ2-7; D might be TRBD2 (6 bases). Germline V gives CDR1 MDHEN, CDR2 SYDVKM. The length of the CDR3 is 13 residues. V was cut by 2 bases and J by 2 bases, with 7 bases left in between. In DNA, the CDR3 is TGTGCCAGCAGTTTAGGGGGGACCTACGAGCAGTACTTC. Translating gives CASSLGGTYEQYF. Drawing the rest from reference TRBV28 and TRBJ2-7, the complete variable domain is DVKVTQSSRYLVKRTGEKVFLECVQDMDHENMFWYRQDPGLGLRLIYFSYDVKMKEKGDIPEGYSVSREKKERFSLILESASTNQTSMYLCASSLGGTYEQYFGPGTRLTVT.

This chain links TRBV9 with TRBJ2-7, with TRBD2 matching 8 bases. The CDR3 spans 15 residues. The V and J ends lost 0 bases and 4 bases, in that order; junction bases with no gene match: 6. Per the germline V gene, CDR1 is SGDLS and CDR2 is YYNGEE. CDR3: CASSVGVAGPYEQYF. As DNA, the CDR3 is TGTGCCAGCAGCGTAGGAGTAGCGGGACCATACGAGCAGTACTTC.

The V gene is TRBV15, the J gene TRBJ2-1, with D possibly matching TRBD1 (6 bases). The CDR3 sequence is 15 residues long. V lost 2 bases to trimming and J lost 0 bases, with 8 bases between them. Germline CDR1 reads LNHNV; CDR2 reads YYDKDF (reference sequence). CDR3 protein: CATSRNRVSYNEQFF. The CDR3 DNA is TGTGCCACCAGCAGAAACAGGGTCTCCTACAATGAGCAGTTCTTC.

The chain combines TRBV7-3 with TRBJ2-3; 7 bases line up with TRBD1. J was trimmed by 5 bases and V by 6 bases; bases with no gene match: 8. The germline V gene has CDR1 SGHTA and CDR2 FQGTGA. The CDR3 is 14 residues long. As DNA, the CDR3 is TGTGCCAGCAGAAGGGGGCCCCGCGAAGATACGCAGTATTTT. Amino acids: CASRRGPREDTQYF. Full variable domain (remainder filled in from reference TRBV7-3 and TRBJ2-3): GAGVSQTPSNKVTEKGKYVELRCDPISGHTALYWYRQSLGQGPEFLIYFQGTGAADDSGLPNDRFFAVRPEGSVSTLKIQRTERGDSAVYLCASRRGPREDTQYFGPGTRLTVL.

The chain links TRBV28 to TRBJ1-1; TRBD1 aligns across 8 bases. Trimming cost V 3 bases and J 5 bases; bases outside gene matches: 8. Per the germline V gene, CDR1 is MDHEN and CDR2 is SYDVKM. This CDR3 is 15 amino acids long. CDR3 amino acids: CASSFPRTGRTEAFF. As DNA, the CDR3 is TGTGCCAGCAGTTTTCCTAGGACAGGGCGGACTGAAGCTTTCTTT.